The present TCR beta chain was sequenced within a study of regulatory T cells in long-lasting Graves disease (dated by TCRdb to the early 2020s). For the study in its entirety: Antithyroid drugs had been taken for less than 3 months by newly diagnosed Graves' disease patients. This study used TCR sequencing and RNA sequencing of peripheral blood to compare persistent Graves' disease patients against newly diagnosed Graves' disease patients. The study took place in China and was registered as a clinical trial. A total of around 33 samples were covered by TCR sequencing, comprising roughly 13 persistent and around 20 newly diagnosed Graves' disease patients.

Library method: multiplex PCR. The sample was run on an Illumina HiSeq 4000. CDR3 regions were amplified by Arm-PCR with iRepertoire HTBI primers to construct TCR beta libraries. PCR products were gel purified before sequencing. On the authors' methods: Gene usage analysis of CDR3 amino acid clonotypes relied on the 55 to 80 TRBV and 13 to 15 TRBJ segments identified across samples. COPE and FqMerger were used to merge filtered high-quality paired reads into contigs. Contigs were aligned with BLAST to IMGT TRBV, TRBD and TRBJ reference genes, and CDR3 was defined per IMGT. Highly expanded clones were defined as clonotypes with a frequency above 0.1%. Shannon entropy served as the measure of repertoire diversity, while the Gini coefficient captured V-J evenness. A clonotype was considered public if more than one individual shared it. TCRdb reprocessing: public reads trimmed at Q25 with fastp, clones called with MiXCR, in-frame beta chains kept. Each entry merges the rows of one CDR3 protein and shows their most common DNA and genes. None of the V and J calls come from the authors' own analysis; TCRdb made them. The sample table contains 500,000 or so distinct CDR3 sequences; only one count was recorded for 15% to 20% of them. The ten biggest clones cover 9% to 15% of the sample.

Study-wide findings and limitations: More public clonotypes were shared among persistent patients (around 2,600) than among newly diagnosed patients (just under 1,000). Sequencing and analysis were restricted to the TCR beta chain. Preferential use of TRBV28, TRBJ1-2 and TRBJ2-5 was observed in persistent disease, whereas TRBV20-1 and TRBJ2-1 were favored in newly diagnosed disease. Compared with newly diagnosed patients, patients with persistent Graves' disease had lower TCR Shannon entropy and fewer highly expanded clones, which suggests clonal expansion. As a limitation, the authors acknowledged that the small sample size may reduce accuracy. Because the primary lesion, thyroid tissue, could not be accessed, the study looked at peripheral blood alone.

On this clonotype: The antigen this receptor binds is unknown. The input lacks base qualities; no much larger clone sits a single base away.

The time point label corresponds to: newly diagnosed GD, antithyroid drugs for less than 3 months. For both TCR sequencing and RNA sequencing, RNA was extracted from PBMCs using TRIzol. The diagnosis of Graves' disease followed American Thyroid Association guidelines. Patients for the study were recruited at an endocrinology department in Xi'an, China. From each patient, approximately 10 milliliters of peripheral blood was collected into an EDTA anticoagulant tube. Ficoll Paque Plus density gradient separation was used to isolate PBMCs, and no additional T cell sorting was done. An Agilent 2100 Bioanalyzer and agarose gel were used to assess RNA quality, and a NanoDrop 2000 was used to measure RNA concentration. Including cysteine and phenylalanine, the CDR3 has 15 amino acids. Kept here is only the CDR3 DNA, which spans 45 bases and is read in frame from base 1. CDR1 and CDR2, looked up from the germline V gene (reference sequence), are GTSNPN and SVGIG. Trimming at the junction amounts to 0 bases on V and 3 bases on J, and the germline ends lie 11 bases apart.

This sample was shared with a second study, whose subject was T cells in Graves' hyperthyroidism and ophthalmopathy. Taken from the second paper: Graves' hyperthyroidism was defined as stable when no progression to ophthalmopathy occurred over 18 months of follow-up. Hyperthyroidism patients were newly diagnosed, with disease duration under 2 months, and aged 18 to 65 years. Exclusion was applied to patients with uncontrolled infections, other autoimmune diseases, pregnancy or lactation. Diagnoses were based on clinical symptoms, serum thyroxine and TRAb, thyroid ultrasound and orbital computed tomography. A first-round RT-PCR of the TCR CDR3 used the HTBI primer set with the Qiagen OneStep RT-PCR kit. Most expanded thyroid clonotypes (frequency above 0.001) were also detected in blood, a finding suggesting that blood repertoires may reflect thyroid immune responses. In cross-validation, a model built on a 13 V-J signature told ophthalmopathy apart from stable hyperthyroidism with 85% to 90% sensitivity and around 84% specificity, and in testing the same model reached 80%/75%. In validation, the model predicted progression to ophthalmopathy a median of around 6.5 months before onset, with about 71% sensitivity and about 72% specificity. TCR V-J signatures able to tell the groups apart were searched for in a discovery cohort of some 97 patients, of whom around 42 had Graves' ophthalmopathy and about 55 had stable Graves' hyperthyroidism. An independent validation cohort of under 20 hyperthyroidism patients and 17 patients who later progressed to ophthalmopathy tested prospective prediction of ophthalmopathy. The 80 to 100 discovery patients were randomly divided into training and test sets at a 7:3 ratio. Thyroid tissue and blood T-cell repertoires from about 6 Graves' hyperthyroidism patients were also compared in the study. Following sampling, methimazole starting at 30 mg daily was given to hyperthyroidism patients, and high-dose intravenous methylprednisolone was given to ophthalmopathy patients. A second multiplex PCR round built the libraries, followed by size selection and purification. The libraries were sequenced on an Illumina HiSeq2000 using paired-end 100 bp reads. SOAPnuke was used to process the raw data, removing reads that contained adapters or uncalled bases, had a mean Phred below 15, or lacked an exact match to the constant primer or identifier. High-quality paired reads were merged with COPE v1.2.5, and unique nucleotide sequences were defined as clonotypes. Clonotypes were aligned to IMGT TRBV, TRBD and TRBJ reference segments using MiTCR v1.1. The analysis included only V-J combinations with a frequency above 0.0001, which together covered more than 98% of the repertoires. A TCS score was defined as the ratio between F50 (clonal expansion) and ExV (chaos), using BLOSUM62-based TCRdist between CDR3 peptides within each V-J. Welch's t-statistics and random forest reduced fewer than 550 V-J features to roughly 13, which were used in a naive Bayes classifier (R e1071). Sample size was not statistically predetermined, and investigators were not blinded to group allocation. The paper reports TCR Vbeta CDR3 sequencing of 130 to 150 peripheral blood samples: fewer than 50 ophthalmopathy, fewer than 80 hyperthyroidism and around 17 progressor patients.

The sequence joins TRBV30 to TRBJ2-2, with TRBD2 tentatively as D gene (6 bases match). The sequence came from a middle-aged man with Graves disease. Donor details come from another sample of the same person, matched by shared clones. The material was peripheral blood mononuclear cells (PBMCs), obtained at new diagnosis, from a patient treated with antithyroid drugs. The CDR3: CAWSVVAVYTGELFF. In nucleotide form, the sequence is TGTGCCTGGAGTGTGGTAGCGGTTTACACCGGGGAGCTGTTTTTT.